The clone carrying this T cell receptor beta chain was detected only once. Included were adult ileal or ileocolonic Crohn's patients indicated for ileocolonic resection. Here immunoSEQ multiplex PCR was the method, and the copy in TCRdb shows in-frame clones only, minus some. The sample has fewer than 18,000 clones, 75% to 85% seen once; the top ten hold less than 5%. This sample is part of a study of T cell repertoires in ileal Crohn's disease. Trimming removed 4 bases from V and 1 base from J; junction bases left unmatched: 5. The germline gives CDR1 MNHNS, CDR2 SASEGT. The CDR3 contains 17 residues.

The sequence came from an adult with Crohn's disease. Sequencing input: ileal tissue. The chain has TRBV6-1 and TRBJ2-3; the match to TRBD2 covers 13 bases. The CDR3 DNA sequence: TGTGCCAGCAGTGCCAGGACTAGCGGGAGTGGCACAGATACGCAGTATTTT. Protein product: CASSARTSGSGTDTQYF.